This TCR beta chain was retrieved from a study of Graves' ophthalmopathy and Graves' hyperthyroidism. Study-wide results and caveats: Blood also harbored most expanded thyroid clonotypes above 0.001 frequency.

There are many counts of this clonotype. The target antigen is unknown. The authors amplified TCR beta CDR3 regions, and they did so from RNA transcripts for repertoire sequencing. First-round RT-PCR employed HTBI primers, with a second-round multiplex PCR after it. TCRdb re-analysed the multiplex PCR reads in MiXCR, keeping a single row per CDR3 protein. The sample has a few hundred thousand distinct CDR3 sequences, approximately 18% seen once. V lost 6 bases, J lost 0 bases, and 10 bases stayed unmatched. The germline V gene encodes CDR1 SEHNR and CDR2 FQNEAQ (reference sequence). There are 16 residues in the CDR3.

The sample comprised peripheral blood. The receptor was isolated from an adult woman with stable Graves' hyperthyroidism. V is TRBV7-9 and J is TRBJ2-5; 7 bases map to TRBD2. CDR3 residues: CASRTRLADYQETQYF. Written as DNA, the CDR3 is TGTGCCAGCAGAACCCGACTAGCAGATTACCAAGAGACCCAGTACTTC.